Presented here are 11 T cell receptor beta chains from one specimen sequenced in a study of cytomegalovirus exposure and HLA in healthy donors. This table comes from immunoSEQ multiplex PCR, and its TCRdb copy is limited to in-frame clones, with some not included. Among around 100,000 clones listed, roughly 95% were seen once. Material: PBMCs. The receptors derive from a woman aged 18-29 years in good health and CMV-seronegative.

This chain links TRBV5-1 with TRBJ1-2; 7 nucleotides align to TRBD1. Unmatched junction bases numbered 5, after V lost 0 bases and J lost 3 bases. The CDR3 consists of 15 residues. Germline assignment: CDR1 SGHRS and CDR2 YFSETQ. This CDR3 reads CASSLVTGVDYGYTF. DNA for the CDR3: TGCGCCAGCAGCTTGGTCACAGGGGTTGACTATGGCTACACCTTC.

This chain links TRBV5-1 with TRBJ2-5; TRBD1 agrees at 9 bases. V gave up 3 bases and J gave up 0 bases; unmatched junction bases: 0. There are 14 residues in the CDR3. Germline CDR1 reads SGHRS; CDR2 reads YFSETQ. CDR3 sequence: CASSWDRDQETQYF. Written as DNA, the CDR3 is TGCGCCAGCAGCTGGGACAGGGACCAAGAGACCCAGTACTTC.

The rearrangement joins TRBV6-1 to TRBJ2-7, with 7 nucleotides matching TRBD1. Germline V lookup: CDR1 MNHNS, CDR2 SASEGT. V lost 6 bases and J lost 6; bases outside the gene matches: 14. CDR3 length: 15 amino acids. CDR3 amino acids: CASRAETGNYPEQYF. Here the CDR3 DNA reads TGTGCCAGCAGAGCCGAGACAGGGAACTACCCCGAGCAGTACTTC.

This rearrangement joins TRBV10-3 to TRBJ1-2, with D perhaps TRBD1 (5 bases). Trimming took off 7 bases at V and 8 bases at J, with 17 bases between the two ends. The CDR3 extends over 13 amino acids. Germline V gene sequence: CDR1 ENHRY, CDR2 SYGVKD. The CDR3 spells CAINPDGGRGYTF. For the CDR3, the DNA is TGTGCCATCAATCCTGATGGGGGGAGAGGCTACACCTTC.

The chain links TRBV4-2 to TRBJ2-3, with TRBD2 matching over 11 bases. There are 17 residues in the CDR3. V was pared by 0 bases and J by 4 bases, with 6 bases of the junction left unmatched. CDR1 and CDR2 from the germline V gene are LGHNA and YNFKEQ. For the CDR3, the DNA is TGTGCCAGCAGCCAAGACGCTAGCGGGGGGAGGGCAGATACGCAGTATTTT. This gives the protein CASSQDASGGRADTQYF.

The chain carries TRBV21-1 and TRBJ1-2; TRBD1, the table's D call, lacks a check against the DNA. TRBV21-1 is assigned pseudogene status. CDR3 length: 14 residues. CDR3: CASSKAGTGGGYTF. CDR3 sequence (DNA): TGTGCCAGCAGCAAAGCTGGGACAGGGGGAGGCTACACCTTC.

In the case of this clone: One end of the junction does not line up with germline, which may come from a read error. The J gene is TRBJ1-5, the V gene TRBV7-7; the match to TRBD1 covers 8 bases. Germline CDR1 SSHAT, CDR2 FNYEAQ (reference sequence). The CDR3 covers 15 residues. CDR3 DNA sequence: TGTGCTAGCAGCCATGGGACAGGAGGGAATCAGCCCCAGCATTTT. Protein sequence: CASSHGTGGNQPQHF.

The gene calls are TRBV30 and TRBJ2-3; 10 bases line up with TRBD1. Germline-derived CDR1 and CDR2 are GTSNPN and SVGIG (reference sequence). The V and J ends lost 2 bases and 1 base, in that order; junction bases with no gene match: 3. The CDR3 has 15 amino acids. CDR3 nucleotide sequence: TGTGCCTGGAGTACTGGGACAGGGGGCACAGATACGCAGTATTTT. Encoded protein: CAWSTGTGGTDTQYF.

The V gene is TRBV21-1, the J gene TRBJ2-4; the tabulated D call, TRBD1, remains unverified against the DNA. TRBV21-1 corresponds to a pseudogene. CDR3 length: 19 residues. The CDR3 loop reads CASSKVGDRDNRAKNIQYF. CDR3 nucleotide sequence: TGTGCCAGCAGCAAAGTTGGGGACAGGGATAATAGAGCCAAAAACATTCAGTACTTC.

The rearrangement uses TRBV21-1 and TRBJ2-7; TRBD1, as called in the table, went unchecked against the DNA. TRBV21-1 counts as a pseudogene. This CDR3 contains 16 residues. The CDR3 nucleotides are TGTGCCAGCAGCAATCTGACAGGGAAGAGCTCCTACGAGCAGTACTTC. It codes for CASSNLTGKSSYEQYF.

The genes are TRBV6-5 and TRBJ2-4; D is undetermined. CDR3 length: 15 amino acids. Trimming cost V 5 bases and J 4 bases, with 15 bases left between them. Germline CDR1 and CDR2: MNHEY and SVGAGI. The CDR3 DNA is TGTGCCAGCAGTCTAGACCACGACGGTAAAAACATTCAGTACTTC. Translating it yields CASSLDHDGKNIQYF.